The rows below give T cell receptor beta chains drawn from one sample of a study of T cells after yellow fever vaccination. MiXCR was run by TCRdb on the 5' RACE reads, yielding one entry per CDR3 protein. The table has 450,000 to 650,000 distinct CDR3 sequences, roughly 14% seen once; the top ten hold over 12%. Sequencing was performed on PBMCs, taken on the day of the yellow fever booster vaccination. These receptor sequences come from a man aged 25-45 years who received the YFV17D yellow fever vaccine. CDR3s include the opening cysteine and the closing phenylalanine or tryptophan. The order of the fields is clone size, V gene, D gene, J gene, CDR3 DNA, CDR3 protein. D genes are given only for firm matches. Clone size is given for some rows only: seen once, a few or many times, or a class if the clone is expanded.

-	TRBV5-4	-	TRBJ2-7	TGTGCCAGCAGTTTCGGTAGCGACGAGCAGTACTTC	CASSFGSDEQYF
few	TRBV18	-	TRBJ2-5	TGTGCCAGCTCACCCCTCCAGTCCGAAGAGACCCAGTACTTC	CASSPLQSEETQYF
few	TRBV4-3	TRBD1	TRBJ2-5	TGCGCCAGCAGCCAAGGACAGGGGGGTTCGGAGACCCAGTACTTC	CASSQGQGGSETQYF
few	TRBV25-1	TRBD2	TRBJ2-3	TGTGCCAGCAGGCCCCAAGCGGTGGGGAGGGCGCAGTATTTT	CASRPQAVGRAQYF
-	TRBV28	-	TRBJ2-1	TGTGCCACCCTGCCCGAGCAGTTCTTC	CATLPEQFF
-	TRBV20-1	-	TRBJ2-3	TGCAGTGGGCGGGATCACGCCACAGATACGCAGTATTTT	CSGRDHATDTQYF
-	TRBV7-2	TRBD1	TRBJ2-5	TGTGCCAGCAGCTTCAGGGGGCCACAAGAGACCCAGTACTTC	CASSFRGPQETQYF
-	TRBV18	TRBD2	TRBJ2-4	TGTGCCACCTCAAGCGGGATCGACAAAAACATTCAGTACTTC	CATSSGIDKNIQYF
few	TRBV20-1	-	TRBJ2-3	TGCAGTGCTACCAGGAGAGCGAGCACAGATACGCAGTATTTT	CSATRRASTDTQYF
few	TRBV9	-	TRBJ2-1	TGTGCCAGCAGCGGTCGGGAGATGGTATACAATGAGCAGTTCTTC	CASSGREMVYNEQFF
few	TRBV21-1	-	TRBJ2-7	TGTGCCAGCAGCAAAGTTGGGCTAGTAGCCTACGAGCAGTACTTC	CASSKVGLVAYEQYF
-	TRBV4-3	-	TRBJ1-6	TGCGCCAGCAGCCAGGAGCGGGGGCTCCATTCACCCCTCCACTTT	CASSQERGLHSPLHF
few	TRBV5-4	-	TRBJ2-5	TGTGCCAGCAGCAAACAGGGTCGAGAGACCCAGTACTTC	CASSKQGRETQYF
-	TRBV5-6	TRBD2	TRBJ2-3	TGTGCCAGCACCTATAGCGGGAGTGTAGATACGCAGTATTTT	CASTYSGSVDTQYF
-	TRBV5-1	-	TRBJ2-5	TGCGCCAGCAGCTTGGCCCGACGGTACCAAGAGACCCAGTACTTC	CASSLARRYQETQYF
-	TRBV5-4	TRBD1	TRBJ2-2	TGTGCCAGCAGTTCCGGGACAGTGGGGACCGGGGAGCTGTTTTTT	CASSSGTVGTGELFF
-	TRBV6-1	-	TRBJ1-4	TGTGCCAGCAGACCCATTGCAACTAATGAAAAACTGTTTTTT	CASRPIATNEKLFF
-	TRBV20-1	-	TRBJ2-3	TGCAGTGCCAGACTAGTGGGGGTACATACGCAGTATTTT	CSARLVGVHTQYF
-	TRBV11-2	TRBD2	TRBJ2-5	TGTGCCAGCAGCTTACCACGAACGGGGACTAGCGGGAGGACGCGGGAGACCCAGTACTTC	CASSLPRTGTSGRTRETQYF
-	TRBV3-1	-	TRBJ2-1	TGTGCCACGGGGGTTGGTCATCTTGAGCAGTTCTTC	CATGVGHLEQFF
few	TRBV7-3	-	TRBJ2-5	TGTGCCAGCAGCTCCCTTCCCTCGGGCCAAGAGACCCAGTACTTC	CASSSLPSGQETQYF
-	TRBV10-3	TRBD1	TRBJ1-6	TGTGCCACACTCATGGACAGGGATGTTTCACCCCTCCACTTT	CATLMDRDVSPLHF
few	TRBV5-5	TRBD2	TRBJ2-1	TGTGCCAGCAGCTACCTAGCGGGAGGCTACAATGAGCAGTTCTTC	CASSYLAGGYNEQFF
-	TRBV7-6	TRBD1	TRBJ2-2	TGTGCCAGCGCCTTAGGCAGGGGGCGGACCGGGGAGCTGTTTTTT	CASALGRGRTGELFF
few	TRBV7-2	TRBD1	TRBJ1-2	TGTGCCAGCAGACCTACAGGGGGCTATGGCTACACCTTC	CASRPTGGYGYTF
few	TRBV9	TRBD2	TRBJ2-3	TGTGCCAGCAGCCCTACGGGACTAGCACTTGATACGCAGTATTTT	CASSPTGLALDTQYF
-	TRBV3-1	-	TRBJ2-7	TGTGCCAGCAGCCAAGAGGGACGGGACCACTACGAGCAGTACTTC	CASSQEGRDHYEQYF
few	TRBV21-1	-	TRBJ1-2	TGTGCCAGCAGCAAAGTTCCGGACAGGGGGGTCTTGGGTGGCTACACCTTC	CASSKVPDRGVLGGYTF
few	TRBV5-4	-	TRBJ1-2	TGTGCCAGCAGCGGACAGAACTATGGCTACACCTTC	CASSGQNYGYTF
few	TRBV3-1	-	TRBJ1-1	TGTGCCTCCAACCAGTGGGACGCAAAGAACACTGAAGCTTTCTTT	CASNQWDAKNTEAFF
many	TRBV28	TRBD1	TRBJ1-2	TGTGCCAGCAGCTCAGGACAGGGGATTCGTGGCTACACCTTC	CASSSGQGIRGYTF
many	TRBV7-9	TRBD2	TRBJ2-7	TGTGCCAGCAGCTCCGGGACTAGGGGCTACGAGCAGTACTTC	CASSSGTRGYEQYF
-	TRBV12-3/TRBV12-4	-	TRBJ1-2	TGTGCCAGCAGTCCCGGACAAACTAACTATGGCTACACCTTC	CASSPGQTNYGYTF
-	TRBV4-1	-	TRBJ2-1	TGCGCCAGCACCCAAGCGGCAACCACCTACAATGAGCAGTTCTTC	CASTQAATTYNEQFF
many	TRBV2	-	TRBJ2-4	TGTGCCAGCCGAGACACCGTCTCCGCCAAAAACATTCAGTACTTC	CASRDTVSAKNIQYF
-	TRBV7-2	-	TRBJ2-3	TGTGCCAGCAGCTCTACCCGGGAAGATACGCAGTATTTT	CASSSTREDTQYF
few	TRBV11-2	-	TRBJ2-5	TGTGCCAGCAGCCTCATGCTGCTAGCGCGCGACGGAGAGGGGGCGACCCAGTACTTC	CASSLMLLARDGEGATQYF
-	TRBV29-1	-	TRBJ2-3	TGCAGCGTGGCGGGGCCTACGATTATAGATACGCAGTATTTT	CSVAGPTIIDTQYF